The 18 T cell receptor beta chains below come from one sample, sequenced in a study of blood T cell repertoires in COVID-19. Assay: immunoSEQ multiplex PCR; the TCRdb copy retains only in-frame clones and omits some. The table has under 250,000 clones, approximately 83% seen once; the top ten hold 4% to 5.5%. The sequenced sample was peripheral blood. All receptors derive from a man aged 50 to 59 with active or convalescent COVID-19.

The chain carries TRBV9 and TRBJ1-5; possible D gene TRBD1, 6 bases. CDR1 is SGDLS, CDR2 YYNGEE, per germline. The CDR3 consists of 15 residues. Trimming removed 3 bases from V and 3 bases from J, with 13 bases in between. The CDR3 bases are TGTGCCAGCAGCGGAGGGGGGGGTGACAATCAGCCCCAGCATTTT. As protein: CASSGGGGDNQPQHF.

The V and J genes are TRBV6-9 and TRBJ2-1, with D uncertain. Germline values: CDR1 MNHGY, CDR2 SVAAGI. This CDR3 region has 13 residues. The ends were cut back, 8 bases at V and 8 bases at J, with 16 bases in the middle. The CDR3 region has the DNA TGTGCCAGCGTGGGCCCCTCGATCCATGAGCAGTTCTTC. Translated, it gives CASVGPSIHEQFF.

This chain uses TRBV19 with TRBJ1-2, with 8 bases fitting TRBD1. Germline V CDR1 and CDR2: LNHDA, SQIVND (reference sequence). CDR3 length: 14 residues. V lost 4 bases and J lost 1; bases outside the gene matches: 2. The CDR3 sequence: CASSRTGSNYGYTF. The CDR3 DNA is TGTGCCAGTAGTAGGACAGGGAGTAACTATGGCTACACCTTC.

The rearrangement joins TRBV7-2 to TRBJ2-7; TRBD1 is a possible D gene (6 bases). Trimming left V 5 bases short and J 2 bases short, with 13 bases between. Germline lookup yields CDR1 SGHTA and CDR2 FQGNSA. This CDR3 spans 14 amino acids. This chain's CDR3 is CASSQGPSAYEQYF. CDR3 DNA: TGTGCCAGCAGCCAGGGGCCCTCGGCCTACGAGCAGTACTTC.

The chain carries TRBV11-2 and TRBJ2-7; a weak D match, TRBD2 (6 bases). Germline V lookup: CDR1 SGHAT, CDR2 FQNNGV. This CDR3 spans 13 amino acids. Trimming removed 1 base from V and 5 bases from J, with 9 bases in between. CDR3 residues: CASSLGWRDEQYF. The CDR3 nucleotides read TGTGCCAGCAGCTTAGGGTGGAGGGACGAGCAGTACTTC.

The chain uses TRBV19 and TRBJ2-6, with 11 bases matching TRBD1. The J segment lost 4 bases and the V segment lost 6 bases, leaving 5 bases of the junction unmatched. The germline gives CDR1 LNHDA, CDR2 SQIVND (reference sequence). The CDR3 covers 16 residues. The CDR3 here is CASRDRGLSGANVLTF. DNA of the CDR3: TGTGCCAGTAGGGACAGGGGGCTTTCCGGGGCCAACGTCCTGACTTTC. Looking up the rest from reference TRBV19 and TRBJ2-6 gives the full variable domain: DGGITQSPKYLFRKEGQNVTLSCEQNLNHDAMYWYRQDPGQGLRLIYYSQIVNDFQKGDIAEGYSVSREKKESFPLTVTSAQKNPTAFYLCASRDRGLSGANVLTFGAGSRLTVL.

The J gene is TRBJ2-3, the V gene TRBV7-2, with D possibly matching TRBD1 (5 bases). CDR1 SGHTA and CDR2 FQGNSA come from the germline V gene. CDR3 length: 14 amino acids. Trimming pared 4 bases from V and 0 bases from J, leaving 8 bases between. The CDR3 protein is CASSYWGSTDTQYF. CDR3 bases: TGTGCCAGCAGCTATTGGGGCAGCACAGATACGCAGTATTTT.

This chain joins TRBV7-3 and TRBJ2-1, with 9 bases identical to TRBD2. Germline V gene lookup returns CDR1 SGHTA and CDR2 FQGTGA. The CDR3 contains 15 residues. With V trimmed by 2 bases and J by 2 bases, 1 base remained unmatched. CDR3 sequence (DNA): TGTGCCAGCAGCTTATTAGCGGGGGCCTACAATGAGCAGTTCTTC. Translating gives CASSLLAGAYNEQFF.

The J gene is TRBJ2-3, the V gene TRBV2; D is perhaps TRBD2 (5 bases). V was cut by 5 bases and J by 3 bases, with 12 bases left in between. CDR1 is SNHLY and CDR2 is FYNNEI in the germline V gene. The CDR3 is 14 amino acids. The CDR3 DNA reads as TGTGCCAGCAGTTTGGTGACTATTACAGATACGCAGTATTTT. Translated, it gives CASSLVTITDTQYF.

The V and J genes are TRBV9 and TRBJ2-5, with TRBD2 matching over 11 bases. The CDR3 contains 17 residues. CDR1 and CDR2 (germline): SGDLS, YYNGEE. Trimming took 0 bases from V and 4 from J; bases not matched to a gene: 8. In nucleotides, the CDR3 is TGTGCCAGCAGCGTAGGTGTTAGCGGGGGGGCGGCAGAGACCCAGTACTTC. It codes for CASSVGVSGGAAETQYF.

This chain uses TRBV3-1 (or the pseudogene TRBV3-2) with TRBJ1-5; D is unresolved. V lost 0 bases and J 5 bases, leaving 8 bases between the germline ends. CDR1 and CDR2 from the germline V gene are LGHDT and YNNKEL (reference sequence). The CDR3 length is 14 residues. CDR3 region: CASSQDLSYQPQHF. DNA of the CDR3: TGTGCCAGCAGCCAAGATTTGTCTTATCAGCCCCAGCATTTT.

The table lists this clone with a few counts. The chain links TRBV6-2 or TRBV6-3 to TRBJ2-1; possibly TRBD2 for D (5 bases). CDR1 is MNHEY, CDR2 SVGEGT, per germline. This CDR3 comprises 19 residues. V lost 1 base and J 0 bases, leaving 19 bases between the germline ends. CDR3 in DNA: TGTGCCAGCAGTTACTATTTAAGCGGAGGTAGCTTCTCCTACAATGAGCAGTTCTTC. It translates to CASSYYLSGGSFSYNEQFF.

The V and J genes are TRBV2 and TRBJ1-1; 9 nucleotides match TRBD1. The CDR3 covers 16 residues. V was clipped by 2 bases and J by 1 base; unmatched bases: 5. Germline CDR1 and CDR2: SNHLY and FYNNEI. The CDR3 DNA reads TGTGCCAGCAGTGAACGTGGGACAGGGACGAACACTGAAGCTTTCTTT. It encodes CASSERGTGTNTEAFF.

The V call is TRBV5-1, the J call TRBJ1-2; 8 positions match TRBD1. The V and J ends lost 0 bases and 6 bases, in that order; junction bases with no gene match: 10. The CDR3 extends over 16 amino acids. CDR1 and CDR2 from the germline V gene are SGHRS and YFSETQ. DNA for the CDR3: TGCGCCAGCAGCTTGGCCCGTCAGGGGGCGCATAATGGCTACACCTTC. It specifies CASSLARQGAHNGYTF. Full variable domain (rest looked up from reference TRBV5-1 and TRBJ1-2): KAGVTQTPRYLIKTRGQQVTLSCSPISGHRSVSWYQQTPGQGLQFLFEYFSETQRNKGNFPGRFSGRQFSNSRSEMNVSTLELGDSALYLCASSLARQGAHNGYTFGSGTRLTVV.

This clone has just one count. The chain has TRBV7-3 and TRBJ1-3; no firm D call. V lost 2 bases and J lost 4, with 12 bases in between. This CDR3 comprises 15 residues. CDR1 and CDR2 from the germline V gene are SGHTA and FQGTGA. The CDR3 DNA is TGTGCCAGCAGCTTATCGGGAGATCGAGGAAACACCATATATTTT. Its protein is CASSLSGDRGNTIYF. The variable domain in full, completed from reference TRBV7-3 and TRBJ1-3, reads GAGVSQTPSNKVTEKGKYVELRCDPISGHTALYWYRQSLGQGPEFLIYFQGTGAADDSGLPNDRFFAVRPEGSVSTLKIQRTERGDSAVYLCASSLSGDRGNTIYFGEGSWLTVV.

J is TRBJ2-5 and V is TRBV2, with 8 bases lining up with TRBD2. The length of the CDR3 is 17 residues. Trimming at V came to 2 bases and at J to 4 bases, leaving 12 bases not matched to a gene. Germline V gene sequence: CDR1 SNHLY, CDR2 FYNNEI. The CDR3: CASSERSGGRAGETQYF. The CDR3 DNA is TGTGCCAGCAGTGAAAGGAGCGGGGGACGAGCAGGAGAGACCCAGTACTTC.

The rearrangement joins TRBV19 to TRBJ2-6, with a weak D call TRBD1 (6 bases). CDR3 length: 14 amino acids. V gave up 6 bases and J gave up 4 bases, with 10 bases separating them. Germline CDR1 and CDR2: LNHDA and SQIVND (reference sequence). The CDR3 nucleotides read TGTGCCAGTAGCACAGGGTTAGGGGCCAACGTCCTGACTTTC. Protein product: CASSTGLGANVLTF.

This sequence joins TRBV5-1 and TRBJ2-7, with 7 bases that match TRBD2. Trimming cost V 2 bases and J 2 bases; bases outside gene matches: 7. Germline assignment: CDR1 SGHRS and CDR2 YFSETQ. The CDR3 has 15 residues. The CDR3 reads CASSFLTSQTYEQYF. CDR3 coding DNA: TGCGCCAGCAGCTTTTTGACTAGCCAGACCTACGAGCAGTACTTC.